The 10 T cell receptor beta chains below were found in one sample sequenced in a study of beta chain features in type 1 diabetes. Findings and limits, study-wide: Shortening that was moderate but significant affected the TCRB CDR3s of Type 1 diabetes patients in all four CD4+ subsets.

For these TCRs, the target antigens are not known. Sequenced material consisted of expressed TCRB transcripts (all of the isolated RNA was reverse transcribed). The assay was immunoSEQ multiplex PCR, and TCRdb's table has in-frame clones only and misses some. The sample has hundreds of thousands of clones, about 14% seen once; the top ten hold 0.035% to 0.04%. The specimen was naive CD4+ T cells from blood. Every receptor here comes from a man in his late teens or twenties with type 1 diabetes.

This clone occurred a few times. The rearrangement uses TRBV30 and TRBJ1-4; D perhaps matches TRBD1 (5 bases). V lost 3 bases to trimming and J lost 0 bases, with 8 bases between them. CDR3 length: 14 amino acids. Germline assignment: CDR1 GTSNPN and CDR2 SVGIG (reference sequence). CDR3 protein: CAWRGTATNEKLFF. The DNA of the CDR3 is TGTGCCTGGAGGGGGACTGCAACTAATGAAAAACTGTTTTTT.

The V and J genes are TRBV5-1 and TRBJ1-3; the D is unclear. Per the germline V gene, CDR1 is SGHRS and CDR2 is YFSETQ. V was cut by 4 bases and J by 4 bases, with 15 bases left in between. CDR3 size: 15 residues. CDR3 loop: CASSPGLVSGNTIYF. CDR3 in DNA: TGCGCCAGCAGCCCGGGCTTGGTTTCGGGAAACACCATATATTTT. Complete variable domain (other parts from reference TRBV5-1 and TRBJ1-3): KAGVTQTPRYLIKTRGQQVTLSCSPISGHRSVSWYQQTPGQGLQFLFEYFSETQRNKGNFPGRFSGRQFSNSRSEMNVSTLELGDSALYLCASSPGLVSGNTIYFGEGSWLTVV.

The V gene is TRBV29-1, the J gene TRBJ2-1; tentative D call: TRBD1 (5 bases). The CDR3 covers 16 residues. V was pared by 4 bases and J by 3 bases, with 19 bases between. Germline CDR1 SQVTM, CDR2 ANQGSEA. CDR3 amino acids: CSVGVLGGTGYNEQFF. The CDR3 nucleotides read TGCAGCGTTGGGGTTTTGGGTGGTACAGGCTACAATGAGCAGTTCTTC.

The rearrangement joins TRBV9 to TRBJ2-7, with 7 bases that match TRBD1. In germline, CDR1 is SGDLS, CDR2 YYNGEE. J gave up 4 bases and V 0 bases, and 7 bases lay outside the gene matches. There are 15 residues in the CDR3. CDR3 sequence reads: CASSVGGTADYEQYF. The CDR3 nucleotides read TGTGCCAGCAGCGTAGGAGGGACAGCTGATTACGAGCAGTACTTC. The whole variable domain, filled in from reference TRBV9 and TRBJ2-7, reads DSGVTQTPKHLITATGQRVTLRCSPRSGDLSVYWYQQSLDQGLQFLIQYYNGEERAKGNILERFSAQQFPDLHSELNLSSLELGDSALYFCASSVGGTADYEQYFGPGTRLTVT.

The chain is built from TRBV30 and TRBJ1-5; D is possibly TRBD1 (6 bases). V gave up 1 base and J gave up 5 bases, with 9 bases separating them. The germline gives CDR1 GTSNPN, CDR2 SVGIG (reference sequence). The CDR3 has 13 residues. This CDR3 reads CAWSGRTDQPQHF. CDR3 bases: TGTGCCTGGAGTGGAAGGACAGATCAGCCCCAGCATTTT.

This rearrangement joins TRBV7-9 to TRBJ2-1; 7 bases are a match to TRBD1. The junction had 5 bases not matched to a gene; V was cut back by 4 bases and J by 2 bases. Germline assignment: CDR1 SEHNR and CDR2 FQNEAQ (reference sequence). This CDR3 is 15 amino acids long. For the CDR3, the DNA is TGTGCCAGCAGCTACCGGGACAGAGCCTACAATGAGCAGTTCTTC. Its protein is CASSYRDRAYNEQFF. Filled out from reference TRBV7-9 and TRBJ2-1, the complete variable domain reads DTGVSQNPRHKITKRGQNVTFRCDPISEHNRLYWYRQTLGQGPEFLTYFQNEAQLEKSRLLSDRFSAERPKGSFSTLEIQRTEQGDSAMYLCASSYRDRAYNEQFFGPGTRLTVL.

This clone was recorded a few times. This sequence joins TRBV11-2 and TRBJ2-5; D is perhaps TRBD1 (6 bases). Trimming removed 5 bases at V and 1 base at J, with 11 bases between. The CDR3 is 14 residues long. CDR1 and CDR2 (germline): SGHAT, FQNNGV. Here the CDR3 DNA reads TGTGCCAGCAGCCCCAGGACAGCCCAAGAGACCCAGTACTTC. This codes for CASSPRTAQETQYF.

The chain couples TRBV28 to TRBJ2-7, with D perhaps matching TRBD2 (7 bases). The germline V gene has CDR1 MDHEN and CDR2 SYDVKM. This CDR3 has 16 residues. Trimming left V 3 bases short and J 3 bases short, with 18 bases between. The CDR3: CASSFPGGPTVYEQYF. The DNA for the CDR3 is TGTGCCAGCAGTTTCCCCGGGGGGCCAACAGTCTACGAGCAGTACTTC.

The V call is TRBV7-2, the J call TRBJ1-2, with 8 bases that match TRBD1. The J segment lost 6 bases and the V segment lost 5 bases, leaving 5 bases of the junction unmatched. From germline, CDR1 is SGHTA and CDR2 FQGNSA. This CDR3 spans 13 amino acids. In DNA form, the CDR3 reads TGTGCCAGCAGCCTTCAGGGGGCTGATGGCTACACCTTC. Protein product: CASSLQGADGYTF. Variable domain in full (rest from reference TRBV7-2 and TRBJ1-2): GAGVSQSPSNKVTEKGKDVELRCDPISGHTALYWYRQSLGQGLEFLIYFQGNSAPDKSGLPSDRFSAERTGGSVSTLTIQRTQQEDSAVYLCASSLQGADGYTFGSGTRLTVV.

In its sample, this clone was seen a few times. The chain links TRBV9 to TRBJ2-7, with D possibly matching TRBD1 (5 bases). Looked up from germline, CDR1 is SGDLS and CDR2 is YYNGEE. CDR3 size: 12 residues. The V end lost 6 bases, the J end lost 5 bases, and 12 bases lay between the germline ends. The CDR3 nucleotides are TGTGCCAGCATGAGCAGGGCGAACGAGCAGTACTTC. This translates into CASMSRANEQYF.